The rows below give T cell receptor beta chains drawn from one sample of a study of lymphopenia after photon versus proton radiotherapy. The method was immunoSEQ multiplex PCR; TCRdb's version includes in-frame clones alone and lacks a portion of them. Of fewer than 25,000 clones listed, roughly 84% are singletons. This specimen was peripheral blood, taken from a patient treated with photon-based radiotherapy. These receptors were obtained from a man between 35 and 55 years old with gastric cancer. The conserved cysteine and the conserved F or W are not part of the CDR3 here. Each record gives: V gene, J gene, CDR3 protein.

V: TRBV18; J: TRBJ2-3; CDR3: ASSPEVPTSTDTQY
V: TRBV7-2; J: TRBJ2-5; CDR3: ASSLGDRDQETQY
V: TRBV27; J: TRBJ2-7; CDR3: ASSPDWTGPAYEQY
V: TRBV6-1; J: TRBJ2-2; CDR3: ASRGGYNTGELF
V: TRBV11-2; J: TRBJ2-5; CDR3: ASSLGRRTIQETQY
V: TRBV28; J: TRBJ1-2; CDR3: ASSFLRSYGYT
V: TRBV12-5; J: TRBJ2-7; CDR3: ASGASYEQY
V: TRBV5-5; J: TRBJ2-5; CDR3: ASSGPSGADETQY
V: TRBV19; J: TRBJ1-2; CDR3: ASSIELVTVYYGYT
V: TRBV11-3; J: TRBJ2-2; CDR3: ASSLGTGGTGELF
V: TRBV6-1; J: TRBJ2-1; CDR3: ASTIQRFNEQF
V: TRBV30; J: TRBJ1-5; CDR3: AWSVQDMARQPQH
V: TRBV9; J: TRBJ1-6; CDR3: ASRGEAWDSPLH
V: TRBV18; J: TRBJ2-3; CDR3: ASSAYRDRRTDTQY
V: TRBV30; J: TRBJ2-2; CDR3: AWSVPGGGELF
V: TRBV4-3; J: TRBJ1-6; CDR3: ASSQGRGWNSPLH
V: TRBV29-1; J: TRBJ1-4; CDR3: SVEGAGSNEKLF
V: TRBV7-2; J: TRBJ2-6; CDR3: ASSPYFSGANVLT
V: TRBV27; J: TRBJ1-2; CDR3: ASSFGRGGGGYT
V: TRBV19; J: TRBJ1-5; CDR3: ASTTTGGLSPQH
V: TRBV25-1; J: TRBJ1-6; CDR3: ASSEGNSPLH
V: TRBV15; J: TRBJ1-5; CDR3: ATSRDLGQGQPQH
V: TRBV2; J: TRBJ2-5; CDR3: ASSSRGQETQY
V: TRBV5-6; J: TRBJ1-1; CDR3: ASSPRGFMNTEAF
V: TRBV19; J: TRBJ1-1; CDR3: ASLRNTEAF
V: TRBV30; J: TRBJ2-1; CDR3: AWSSISGGAYEQF
V: TRBV5-6; J: TRBJ1-4; CDR3: ASSFTGVKEKLF
V: TRBV27; J: TRBJ2-1; CDR3: ASSPPGLAINNEQF
V: TRBV6-5; J: TRBJ2-7; CDR3: ASSLGGYSYEQY
V: TRBV6-6; J: TRBJ1-4; CDR3: ASSPGVSTNEKLF
V: TRBV18; J: TRBJ1-1; CDR3: ASSPRMNTEAF
V: TRBV5-8; J: TRBJ1-1; CDR3: ASSSGVSGERYTEAF
V: TRBV18; J: TRBJ1-5; CDR3: ASSPSTSNQPQH
V: TRBV6-5; J: TRBJ2-3; CDR3: ASSYPREGGTDTQY
V: TRBV9; J: TRBJ2-4; CDR3: ASSVVWDTLQY
V: TRBV25-1; J: TRBJ2-3; CDR3: ASSEWGGTDTQY
V: TRBV7-3; J: TRBJ2-1; CDR3: ASSLTPSGGTSEQF
V: TRBV5-4; J: TRBJ1-1; CDR3: ASSLVGAGTEAF
V: TRBV30; J: TRBJ2-7; CDR3: AWSVRSSEQY
V: TRBV27; J: TRBJ1-5; CDR3: ASSLQTGRNQPQH
V: TRBV4-3; J: TRBJ2-5; CDR3: ASSQDRSQETQY
V: TRBV12-5; J: TRBJ1-5; CDR3: ASGLAGWLQPQH
V: TRBV7-2; J: TRBJ2-5; CDR3: ASSSWGQGGETQY
V: TRBV7-2; J: TRBJ2-2; CDR3: ASKGQGASGELF
V: TRBV7-8; J: TRBJ2-7; CDR3: ASSLVYEQY
V: TRBV21-1; J: TRBJ2-7; CDR3: ASSNPPIYEQY
V: TRBV7-2; J: TRBJ2-4; CDR3: ASSSYTRLANIQY
V: TRBV4-2; J: TRBJ2-3; CDR3: ASSQGRADTQY
V: TRBV5-1; J: TRBJ2-1; CDR3: ASSLVSGGLDEQF
V: TRBV19; J: TRBJ1-5; CDR3: ASSMGTDHQPQH
V: TRBV4-3; J: TRBJ1-6; CDR3: ASSQERLAQGTNYNSPLH